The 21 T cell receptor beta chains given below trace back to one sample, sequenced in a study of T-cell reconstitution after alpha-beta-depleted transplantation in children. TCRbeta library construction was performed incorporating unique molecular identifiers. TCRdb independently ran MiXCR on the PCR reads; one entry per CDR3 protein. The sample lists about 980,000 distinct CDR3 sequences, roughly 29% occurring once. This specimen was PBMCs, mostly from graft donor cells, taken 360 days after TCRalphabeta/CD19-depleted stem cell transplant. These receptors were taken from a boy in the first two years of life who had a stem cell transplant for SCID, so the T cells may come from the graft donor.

Written as DNA, the CDR3 is TGTGCCAGCAGCGCCCCTAGCGGGGGGACCAGCCCATACACCGGGGAGCTGTTTTTT. This translates into CASSAPSGGTSPYTGELFF. The chain has TRBV9 and TRBJ2-2; 11 bases are shared with TRBD2. Germline CDR1 is SGDLS and CDR2 is YYNGEE. V gave up 3 bases and J gave up 3 bases; unmatched junction bases: 13. This CDR3 is 19 amino acids long.

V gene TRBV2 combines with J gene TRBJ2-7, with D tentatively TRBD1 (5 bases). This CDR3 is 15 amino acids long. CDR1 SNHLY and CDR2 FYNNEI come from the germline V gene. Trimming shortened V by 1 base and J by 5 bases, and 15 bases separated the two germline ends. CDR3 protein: CASSEVVGRVNEQYF. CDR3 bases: TGTGCCAGCAGTGAAGTAGTCGGCAGGGTGAACGAGCAGTACTTC.

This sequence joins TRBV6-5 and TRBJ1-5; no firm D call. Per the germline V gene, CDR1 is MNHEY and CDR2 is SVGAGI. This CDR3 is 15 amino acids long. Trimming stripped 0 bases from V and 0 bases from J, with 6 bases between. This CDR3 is CASSYSAYSNQPQHF. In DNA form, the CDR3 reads TGTGCCAGCAGTTACTCTGCTTATAGCAATCAGCCCCAGCATTTT.

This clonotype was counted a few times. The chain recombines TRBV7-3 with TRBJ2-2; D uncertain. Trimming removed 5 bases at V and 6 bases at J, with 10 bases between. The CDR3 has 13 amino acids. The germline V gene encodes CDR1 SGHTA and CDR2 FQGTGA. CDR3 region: CASSIPGAGELFF. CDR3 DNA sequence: TGTGCCAGCAGCATACCAGGTGCCGGGGAGCTGTTTTTT.

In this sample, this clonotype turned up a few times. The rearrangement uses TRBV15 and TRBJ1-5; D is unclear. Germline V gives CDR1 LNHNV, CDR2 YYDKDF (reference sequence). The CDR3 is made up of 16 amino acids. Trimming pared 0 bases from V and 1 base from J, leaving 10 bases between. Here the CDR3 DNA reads TGTGCCACCAGCAGAGAGGCGGGCCTAAGCAATCAGCCCCAGCATTTT. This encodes CATSREAGLSNQPQHF.

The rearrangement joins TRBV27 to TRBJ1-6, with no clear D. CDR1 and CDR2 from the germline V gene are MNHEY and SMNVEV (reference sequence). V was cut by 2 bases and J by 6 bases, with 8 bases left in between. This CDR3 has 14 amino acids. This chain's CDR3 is CASSLSVGNSPLHF. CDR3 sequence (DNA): TGTGCCAGCAGTTTAAGTGTGGGTAATTCACCCCTCCACTTT.

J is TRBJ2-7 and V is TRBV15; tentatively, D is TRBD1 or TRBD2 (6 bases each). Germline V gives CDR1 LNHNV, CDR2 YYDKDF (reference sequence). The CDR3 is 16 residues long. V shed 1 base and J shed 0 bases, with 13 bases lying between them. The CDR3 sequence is CATSRVPGANSYEQYF. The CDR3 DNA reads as TGTGCCACCAGCAGAGTTCCGGGGGCGAACTCCTACGAGCAGTACTTC.

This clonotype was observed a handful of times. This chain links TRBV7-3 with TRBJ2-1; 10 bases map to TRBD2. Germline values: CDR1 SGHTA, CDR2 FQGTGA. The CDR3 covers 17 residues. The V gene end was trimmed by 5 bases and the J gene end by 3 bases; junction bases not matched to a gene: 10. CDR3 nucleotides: TGTGCCAGCAGCCCCGATGAAGCGGGGGGGAACTACAATGAGCAGTTCTTC. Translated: CASSPDEAGGNYNEQFF.

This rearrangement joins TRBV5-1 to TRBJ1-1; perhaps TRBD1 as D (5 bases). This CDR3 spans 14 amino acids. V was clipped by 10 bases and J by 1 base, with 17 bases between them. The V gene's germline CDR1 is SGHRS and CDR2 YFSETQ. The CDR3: CASTGPTGNTEAFF. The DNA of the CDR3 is TGCGCCTCAACCGGGCCCACAGGGAACACTGAAGCTTTCTTT.

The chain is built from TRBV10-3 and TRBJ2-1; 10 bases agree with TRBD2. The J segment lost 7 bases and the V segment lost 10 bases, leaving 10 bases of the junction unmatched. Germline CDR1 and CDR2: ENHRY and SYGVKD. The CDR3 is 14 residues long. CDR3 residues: CATMSGGVLNEQFF. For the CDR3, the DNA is TGTGCCACCATGAGCGGGGGGGTGTTGAATGAGCAGTTCTTC.

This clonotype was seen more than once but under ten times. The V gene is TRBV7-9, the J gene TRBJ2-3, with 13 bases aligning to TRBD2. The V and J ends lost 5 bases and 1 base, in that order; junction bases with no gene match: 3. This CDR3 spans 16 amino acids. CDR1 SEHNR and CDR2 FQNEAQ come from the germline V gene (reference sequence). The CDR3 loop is CASSGGTSGGTDTQYF. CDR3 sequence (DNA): TGTGCCAGCAGCGGGGGGACTAGCGGGGGCACAGATACGCAGTATTTT.

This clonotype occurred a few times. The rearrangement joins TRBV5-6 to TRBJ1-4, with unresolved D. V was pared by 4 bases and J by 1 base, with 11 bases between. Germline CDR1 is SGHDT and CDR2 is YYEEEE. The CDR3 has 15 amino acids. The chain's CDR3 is CASSPRRVTNEKLFF. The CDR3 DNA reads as TGTGCCAGCAGCCCCAGGCGCGTAACTAATGAAAAACTGTTTTTT.

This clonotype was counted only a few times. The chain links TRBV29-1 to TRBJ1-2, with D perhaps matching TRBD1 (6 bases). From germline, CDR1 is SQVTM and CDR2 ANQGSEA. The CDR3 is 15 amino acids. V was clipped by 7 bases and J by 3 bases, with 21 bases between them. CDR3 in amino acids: CSARDTRFGDYGYTF. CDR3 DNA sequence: TGCAGCGCCCGGGACACACGATTCGGGGACTATGGCTACACCTTC.

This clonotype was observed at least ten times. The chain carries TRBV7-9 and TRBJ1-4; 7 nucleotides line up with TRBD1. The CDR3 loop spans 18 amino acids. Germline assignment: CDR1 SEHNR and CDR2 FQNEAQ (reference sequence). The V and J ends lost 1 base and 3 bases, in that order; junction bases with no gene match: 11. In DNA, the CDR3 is TGTGCCAGCAGCTTAGTTCACAGGGGCCAAGGGGCTAATGAAAAACTGTTTTTT. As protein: CASSLVHRGQGANEKLFF.

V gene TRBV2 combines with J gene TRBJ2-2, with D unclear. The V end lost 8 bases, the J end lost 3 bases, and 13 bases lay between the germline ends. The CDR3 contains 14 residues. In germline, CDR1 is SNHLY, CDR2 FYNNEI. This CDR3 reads CASGRFLDTGELFF. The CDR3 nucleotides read TGTGCCAGCGGGCGGTTTCTTGACACCGGGGAGCTGTTTTTT. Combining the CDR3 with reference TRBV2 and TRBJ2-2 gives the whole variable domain EPEVTQTPSHQVTQMGQEVILRCVPISNHLYFYWYRQILGQKVEFLVSFYNNEISEKSEIFDDQFSVERPDGSNFTLKIRSTKLEDSAMYFCASGRFLDTGELFFGEGSRLTVL.

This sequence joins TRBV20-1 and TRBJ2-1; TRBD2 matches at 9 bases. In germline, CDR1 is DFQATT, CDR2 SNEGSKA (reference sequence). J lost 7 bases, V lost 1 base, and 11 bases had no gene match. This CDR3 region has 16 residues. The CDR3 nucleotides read TGCAGTGCTAGAGTCCCATGGAGCGGGGGGCTTAATGAGCAGTTCTTC. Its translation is CSARVPWSGGLNEQFF.

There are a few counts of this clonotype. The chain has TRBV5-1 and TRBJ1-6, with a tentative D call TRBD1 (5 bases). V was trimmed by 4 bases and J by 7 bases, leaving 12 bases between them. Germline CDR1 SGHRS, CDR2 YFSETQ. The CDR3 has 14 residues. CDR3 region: CASSAGTENSPLHF. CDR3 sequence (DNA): TGCGCCAGCAGCGCCGGGACGGAAAATTCACCCCTCCACTTT.

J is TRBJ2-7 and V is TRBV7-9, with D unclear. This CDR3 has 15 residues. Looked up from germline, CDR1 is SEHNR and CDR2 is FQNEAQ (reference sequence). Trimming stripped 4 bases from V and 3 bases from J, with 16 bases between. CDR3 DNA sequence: TGTGCCAGCAGCTCTCGACCGTCACCCCTCTACGAGCAGTACTTC. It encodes CASSSRPSPLYEQYF.

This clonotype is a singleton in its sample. The CDR3 is CSARDQTVGQFF. The CDR3, as DNA: TGCAGTGCTAGAGATCAGACGGTTGGACAGTTCTTC. The rearrangement joins TRBV20-1 to TRBJ2-1; D remains ambiguous. The V gene lost 0 bases and the J gene lost 13 bases, with 13 bases spanning the gap. CDR1 DFQATT and CDR2 SNEGSKA come from the germline V gene (reference sequence). This CDR3 has 12 amino acids.

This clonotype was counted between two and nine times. The CDR3 DNA follows: TGTGCCAGCAGTTACTCGATGAGGGGGGGGCCCAGCGAGCAGTACTTC. As protein: CASSYSMRGGPSEQYF. The V call is TRBV6-5, the J call TRBJ2-7, with D maybe TRBD2 (7 bases). Germline values: CDR1 MNHEY, CDR2 SVGAGI. V was pared by 0 bases and J by 6 bases, with 18 bases between. This CDR3 region has 16 residues.

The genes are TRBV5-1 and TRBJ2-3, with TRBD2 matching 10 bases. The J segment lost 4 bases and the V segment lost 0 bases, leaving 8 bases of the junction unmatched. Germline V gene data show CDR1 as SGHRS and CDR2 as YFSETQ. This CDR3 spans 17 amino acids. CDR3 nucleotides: TGCGCCAGCAGCTTGGTCCCTAGCGGGGGCCCAGCAGATACGCAGTATTTT. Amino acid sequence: CASSLVPSGGPADTQYF.